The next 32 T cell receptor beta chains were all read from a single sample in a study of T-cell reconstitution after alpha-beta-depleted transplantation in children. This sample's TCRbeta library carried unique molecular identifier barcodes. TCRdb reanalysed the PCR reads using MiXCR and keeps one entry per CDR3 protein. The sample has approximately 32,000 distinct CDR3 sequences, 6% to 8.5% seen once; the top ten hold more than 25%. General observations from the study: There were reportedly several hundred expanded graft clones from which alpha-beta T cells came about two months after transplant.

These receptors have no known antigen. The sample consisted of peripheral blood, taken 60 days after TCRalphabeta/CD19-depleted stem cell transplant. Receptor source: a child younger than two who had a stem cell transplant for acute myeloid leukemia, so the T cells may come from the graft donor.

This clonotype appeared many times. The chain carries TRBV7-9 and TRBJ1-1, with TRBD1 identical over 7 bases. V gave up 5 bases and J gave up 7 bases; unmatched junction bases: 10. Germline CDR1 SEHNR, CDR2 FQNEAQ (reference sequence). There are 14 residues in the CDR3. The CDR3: CASSPTGQRFEAFF. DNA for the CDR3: TGTGCCAGCAGCCCTACGGGACAGAGATTTGAAGCTTTCTTT.

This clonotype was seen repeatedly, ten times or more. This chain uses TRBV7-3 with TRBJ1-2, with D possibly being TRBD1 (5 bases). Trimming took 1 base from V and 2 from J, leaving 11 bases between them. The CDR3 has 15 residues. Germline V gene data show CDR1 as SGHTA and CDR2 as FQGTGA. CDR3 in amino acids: CASSLIGGTNYGYTF. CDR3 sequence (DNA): TGTGCCAGCAGCTTAATTGGGGGAACCAACTATGGCTACACCTTC.

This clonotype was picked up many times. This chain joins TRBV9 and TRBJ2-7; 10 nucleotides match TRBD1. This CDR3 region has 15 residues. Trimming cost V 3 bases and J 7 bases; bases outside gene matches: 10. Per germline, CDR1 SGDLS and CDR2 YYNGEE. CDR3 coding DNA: TGTGCCAGCAGCGCCACCGGGACAGGGGTTCGGGAGCAGTACTTC. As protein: CASSATGTGVREQYF. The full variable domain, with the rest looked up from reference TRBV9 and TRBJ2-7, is DSGVTQTPKHLITATGQRVTLRCSPRSGDLSVYWYQQSLDQGLQFLIQYYNGEERAKGNILERFSAQQFPDLHSELNLSSLELGDSALYFCASSATGTGVREQYFGPGTRLTVT.

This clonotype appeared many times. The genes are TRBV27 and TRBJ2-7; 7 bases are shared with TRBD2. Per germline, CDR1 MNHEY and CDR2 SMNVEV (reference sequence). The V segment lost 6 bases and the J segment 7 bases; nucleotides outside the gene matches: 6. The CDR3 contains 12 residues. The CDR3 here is CASSWGGTEQYF. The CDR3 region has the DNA TGTGCCAGCAGCTGGGGGGGAACGGAGCAGTACTTC.

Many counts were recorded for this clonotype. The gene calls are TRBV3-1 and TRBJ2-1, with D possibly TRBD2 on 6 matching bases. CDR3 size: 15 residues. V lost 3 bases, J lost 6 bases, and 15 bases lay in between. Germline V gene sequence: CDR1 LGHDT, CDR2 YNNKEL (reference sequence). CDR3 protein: CASSQRAGSSNEQFF. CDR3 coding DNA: TGTGCCAGCAGCCAGAGAGCGGGTTCATCCAATGAGCAGTTCTTC.

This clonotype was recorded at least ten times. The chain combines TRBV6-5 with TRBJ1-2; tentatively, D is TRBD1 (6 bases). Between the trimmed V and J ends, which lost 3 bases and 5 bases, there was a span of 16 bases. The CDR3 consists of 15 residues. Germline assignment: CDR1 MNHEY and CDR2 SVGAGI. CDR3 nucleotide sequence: TGTGCCAGCAGTTATTATCCGGGGGCAGAATATGGCTACACCTTC. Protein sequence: CASSYYPGAEYGYTF.

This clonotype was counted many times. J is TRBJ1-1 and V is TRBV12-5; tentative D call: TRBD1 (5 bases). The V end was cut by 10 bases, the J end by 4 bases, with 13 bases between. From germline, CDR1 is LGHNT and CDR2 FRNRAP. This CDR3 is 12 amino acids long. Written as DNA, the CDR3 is TGTGCTATTCATGGGGCAGGCACTGAAGCTTTCTTT. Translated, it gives CAIHGAGTEAFF.

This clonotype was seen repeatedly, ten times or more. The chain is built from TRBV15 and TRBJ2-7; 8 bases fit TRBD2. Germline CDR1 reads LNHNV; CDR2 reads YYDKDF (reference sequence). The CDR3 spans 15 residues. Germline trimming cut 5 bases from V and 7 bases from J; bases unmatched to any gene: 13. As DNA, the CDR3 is TGTGCCACCAGCGTAGCAGCGGGAGCCCCCCCTGAGCAGTACTTC. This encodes CATSVAAGAPPEQYF.

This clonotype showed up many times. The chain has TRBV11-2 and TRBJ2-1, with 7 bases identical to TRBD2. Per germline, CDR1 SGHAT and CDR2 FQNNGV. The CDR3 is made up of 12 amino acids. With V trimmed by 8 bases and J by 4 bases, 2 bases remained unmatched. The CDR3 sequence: CASWGGYNEQFF. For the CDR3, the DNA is TGTGCCAGCTGGGGGGGGTACAATGAGCAGTTCTTC.

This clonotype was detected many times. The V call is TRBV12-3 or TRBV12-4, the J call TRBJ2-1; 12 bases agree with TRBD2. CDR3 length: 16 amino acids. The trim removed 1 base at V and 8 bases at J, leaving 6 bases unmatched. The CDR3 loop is CASSLGLAGVLDEQFF. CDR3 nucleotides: TGTGCCAGCAGTTTAGGACTAGCGGGAGTTCTTGATGAGCAGTTCTTC.

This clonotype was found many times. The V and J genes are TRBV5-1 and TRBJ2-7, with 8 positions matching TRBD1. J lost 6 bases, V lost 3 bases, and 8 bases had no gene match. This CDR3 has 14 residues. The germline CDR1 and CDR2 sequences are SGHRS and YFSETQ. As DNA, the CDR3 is TGCGCCAGCAGCTGGAGGACAGGGCGGAGCGAGCAGTACTTC. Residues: CASSWRTGRSEQYF.

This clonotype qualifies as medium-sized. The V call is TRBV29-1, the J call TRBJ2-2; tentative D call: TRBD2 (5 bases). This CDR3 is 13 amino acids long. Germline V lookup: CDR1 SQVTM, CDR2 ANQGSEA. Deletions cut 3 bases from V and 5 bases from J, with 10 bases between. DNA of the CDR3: TGCAGCGTTGATCCTTGGGAGACCGGGGAGCTGTTTTTT. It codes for CSVDPWETGELFF.

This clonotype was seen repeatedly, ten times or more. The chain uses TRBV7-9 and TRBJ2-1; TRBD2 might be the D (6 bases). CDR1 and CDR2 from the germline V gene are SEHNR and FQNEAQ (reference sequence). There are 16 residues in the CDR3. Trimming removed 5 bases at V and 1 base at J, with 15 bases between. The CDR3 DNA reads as TGTGCCAGCAGCCATAGGGACTTAAGGTCCTACAATGAGCAGTTCTTC. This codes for CASSHRDLRSYNEQFF.

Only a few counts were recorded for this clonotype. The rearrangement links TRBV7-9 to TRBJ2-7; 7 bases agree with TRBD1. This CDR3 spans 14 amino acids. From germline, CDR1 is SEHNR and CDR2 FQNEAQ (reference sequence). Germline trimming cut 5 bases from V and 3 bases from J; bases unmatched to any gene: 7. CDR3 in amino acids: CASSRPGQIYEQYF. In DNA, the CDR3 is TGTGCCAGCAGCCGTCCGGGACAGATCTACGAGCAGTACTTC.

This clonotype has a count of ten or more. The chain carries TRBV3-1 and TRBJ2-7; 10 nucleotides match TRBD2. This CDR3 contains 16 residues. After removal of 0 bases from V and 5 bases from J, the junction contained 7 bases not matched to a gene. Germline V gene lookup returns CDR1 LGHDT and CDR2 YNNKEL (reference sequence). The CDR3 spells CASSQEAGGPIDEQYF. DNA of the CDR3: TGTGCCAGCAGCCAAGAAGCGGGAGGGCCGATAGACGAGCAGTACTTC.

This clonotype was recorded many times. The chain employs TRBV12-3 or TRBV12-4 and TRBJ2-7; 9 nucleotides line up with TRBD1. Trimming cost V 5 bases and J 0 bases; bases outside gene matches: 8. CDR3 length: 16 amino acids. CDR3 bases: TGTGCCAGCAGTCCCCGACAGGGGGTGTCCTCCTACGAGCAGTACTTC. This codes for CASSPRQGVSSYEQYF.

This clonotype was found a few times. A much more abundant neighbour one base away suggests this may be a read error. The CDR3 bases are TGTGCCAGCAGCCCGTTGGACAGGCTGATCGAGGAGCTGTTTTTT. It encodes CASSPLDRLIEELFF. The chain uses TRBV7-9 and TRBJ2-2, with 7 bases identical to TRBD1. Trimming took 5 bases from V and 10 from J; bases not matched to a gene: 13. Per germline, CDR1 SEHNR and CDR2 FQNEAQ (reference sequence). The CDR3 has 15 amino acids.

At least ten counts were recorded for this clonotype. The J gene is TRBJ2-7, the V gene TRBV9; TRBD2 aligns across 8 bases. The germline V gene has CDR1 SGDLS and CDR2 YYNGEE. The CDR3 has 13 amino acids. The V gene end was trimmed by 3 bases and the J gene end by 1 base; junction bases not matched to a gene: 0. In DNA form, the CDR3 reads TGTGCCAGCAGCGGCGGGGGGTCCTACGAGCAGTACTTC. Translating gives CASSGGGSYEQYF.

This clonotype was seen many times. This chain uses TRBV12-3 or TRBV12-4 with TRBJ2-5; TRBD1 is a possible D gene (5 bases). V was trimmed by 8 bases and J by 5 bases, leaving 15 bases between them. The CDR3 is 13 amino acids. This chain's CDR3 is CASYGAGWETQYF. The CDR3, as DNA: TGTGCCAGCTATGGGGCCGGCTGGGAGACCCAGTACTTC.

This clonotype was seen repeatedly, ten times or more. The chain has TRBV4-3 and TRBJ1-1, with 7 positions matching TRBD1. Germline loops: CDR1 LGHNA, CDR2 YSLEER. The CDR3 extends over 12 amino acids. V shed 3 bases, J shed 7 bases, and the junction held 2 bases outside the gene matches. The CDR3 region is CASSHPGGEAFF. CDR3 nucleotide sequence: TGCGCCAGCAGCCATCCAGGGGGTGAAGCTTTCTTT.

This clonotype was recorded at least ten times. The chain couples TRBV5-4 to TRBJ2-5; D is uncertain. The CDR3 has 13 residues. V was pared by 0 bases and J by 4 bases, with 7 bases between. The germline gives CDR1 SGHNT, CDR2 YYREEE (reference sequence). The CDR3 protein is CASSLGTIETQYF. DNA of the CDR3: TGTGCCAGCAGCTTGGGGACCATAGAGACCCAGTACTTC.

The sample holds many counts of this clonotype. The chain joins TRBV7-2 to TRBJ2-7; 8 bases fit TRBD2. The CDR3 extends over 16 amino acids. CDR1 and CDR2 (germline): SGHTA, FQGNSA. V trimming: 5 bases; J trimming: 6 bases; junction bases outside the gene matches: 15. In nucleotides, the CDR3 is TGTGCCAGCAGCCATAGCGGGGTAAGGCTGGGAGGCGAGCAGTACTTC. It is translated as CASSHSGVRLGGEQYF.

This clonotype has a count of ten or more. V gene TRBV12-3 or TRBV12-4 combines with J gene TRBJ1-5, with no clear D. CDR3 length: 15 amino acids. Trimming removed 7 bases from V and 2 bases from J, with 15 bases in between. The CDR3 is CASTFGSGGNQPQHF. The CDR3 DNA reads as TGTGCCAGCACGTTCGGGAGCGGAGGCAATCAGCCCCAGCATTTT.

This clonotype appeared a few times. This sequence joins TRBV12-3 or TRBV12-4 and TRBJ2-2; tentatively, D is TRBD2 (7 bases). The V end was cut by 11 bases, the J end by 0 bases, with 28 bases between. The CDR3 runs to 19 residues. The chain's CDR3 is CALSIEGGRTHSNTGELFF. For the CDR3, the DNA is TGTGCCCTCAGTATAGAGGGGGGGAGAACTCATTCGAACACCGGGGAGCTGTTTTTT.

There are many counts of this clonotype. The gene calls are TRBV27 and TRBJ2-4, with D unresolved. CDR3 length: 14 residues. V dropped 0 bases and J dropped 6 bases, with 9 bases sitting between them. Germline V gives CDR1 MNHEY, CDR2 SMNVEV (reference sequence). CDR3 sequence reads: CASSLSLRANIQYF. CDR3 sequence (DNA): TGTGCCAGCAGTTTATCTCTTAGGGCAAACATTCAGTACTTC.

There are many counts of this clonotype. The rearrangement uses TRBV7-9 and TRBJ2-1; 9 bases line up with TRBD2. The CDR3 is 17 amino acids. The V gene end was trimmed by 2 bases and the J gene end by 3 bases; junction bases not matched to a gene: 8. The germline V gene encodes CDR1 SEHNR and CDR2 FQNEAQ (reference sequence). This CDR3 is CASSLWKAGGNYNEQFF. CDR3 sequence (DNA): TGTGCCAGCAGCTTATGGAAAGCGGGAGGCAACTACAATGAGCAGTTCTTC.

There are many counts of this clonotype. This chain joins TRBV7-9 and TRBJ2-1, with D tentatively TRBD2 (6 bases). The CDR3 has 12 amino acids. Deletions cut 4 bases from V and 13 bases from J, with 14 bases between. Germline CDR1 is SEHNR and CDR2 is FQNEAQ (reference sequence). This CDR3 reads CASSSPRTTQFF. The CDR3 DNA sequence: TGTGCCAGCAGCTCGCCGAGGACTACTCAGTTCTTC.

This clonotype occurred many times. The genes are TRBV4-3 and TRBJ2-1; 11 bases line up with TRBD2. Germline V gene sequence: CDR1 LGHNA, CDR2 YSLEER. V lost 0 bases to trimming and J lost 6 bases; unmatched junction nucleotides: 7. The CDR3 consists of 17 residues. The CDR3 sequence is CASSQEVSGRAFNEQFF. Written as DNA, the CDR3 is TGCGCCAGCAGCCAAGAAGTTAGCGGGAGGGCCTTCAATGAGCAGTTCTTC.

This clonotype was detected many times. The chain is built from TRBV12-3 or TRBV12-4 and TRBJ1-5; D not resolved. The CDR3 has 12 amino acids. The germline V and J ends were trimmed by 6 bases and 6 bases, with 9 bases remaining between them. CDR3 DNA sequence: TGTGCCAGCAGCCCCCGGGGTCAGCCCCAGCATTTT. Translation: CASSPRGQPQHF.

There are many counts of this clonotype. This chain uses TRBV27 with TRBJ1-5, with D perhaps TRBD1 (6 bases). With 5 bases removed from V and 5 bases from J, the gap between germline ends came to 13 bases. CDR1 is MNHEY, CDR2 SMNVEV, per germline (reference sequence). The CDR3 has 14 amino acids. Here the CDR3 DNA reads TGTGCCAGCAGTATACAGGGAAGGGATCAGCCCCAGCATTTT. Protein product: CASSIQGRDQPQHF.

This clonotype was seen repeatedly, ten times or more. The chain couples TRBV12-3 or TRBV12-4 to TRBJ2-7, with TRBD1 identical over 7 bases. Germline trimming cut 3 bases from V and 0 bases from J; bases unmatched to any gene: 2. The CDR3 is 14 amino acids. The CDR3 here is CASSLWDSSYEQYF. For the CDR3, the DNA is TGTGCCAGCAGTTTGTGGGACAGCTCCTACGAGCAGTACTTC.

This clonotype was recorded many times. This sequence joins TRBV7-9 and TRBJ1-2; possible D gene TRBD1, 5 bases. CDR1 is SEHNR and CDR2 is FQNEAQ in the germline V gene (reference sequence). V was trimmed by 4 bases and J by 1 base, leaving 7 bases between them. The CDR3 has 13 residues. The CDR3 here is CASSSRVNYGYTF. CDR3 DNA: TGTGCCAGCAGCTCCAGGGTTAACTATGGCTACACCTTC.